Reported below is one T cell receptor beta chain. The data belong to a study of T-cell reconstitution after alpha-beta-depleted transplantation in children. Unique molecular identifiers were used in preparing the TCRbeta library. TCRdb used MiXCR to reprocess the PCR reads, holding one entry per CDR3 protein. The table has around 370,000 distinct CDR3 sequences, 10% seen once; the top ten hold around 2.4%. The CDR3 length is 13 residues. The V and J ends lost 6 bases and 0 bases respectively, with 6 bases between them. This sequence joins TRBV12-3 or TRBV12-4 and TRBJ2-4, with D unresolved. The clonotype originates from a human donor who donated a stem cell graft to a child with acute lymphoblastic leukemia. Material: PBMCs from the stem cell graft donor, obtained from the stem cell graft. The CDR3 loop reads CASSSVAKNIQYF. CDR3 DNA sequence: TGTGCCAGCAGCTCGGTAGCCAAAAACATTCAGTACTTC.